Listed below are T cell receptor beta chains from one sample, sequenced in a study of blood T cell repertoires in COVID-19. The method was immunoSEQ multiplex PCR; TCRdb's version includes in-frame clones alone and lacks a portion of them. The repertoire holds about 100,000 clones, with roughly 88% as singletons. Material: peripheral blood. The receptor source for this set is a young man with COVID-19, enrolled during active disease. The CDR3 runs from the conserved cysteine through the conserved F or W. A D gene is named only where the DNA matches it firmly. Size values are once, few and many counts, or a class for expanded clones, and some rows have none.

CDR3 protein: CASSQGAQPNSPLHF
CDR3 DNA: TGCGCCAGCAGCCAAGGGGCACAGCCTAATTCACCCCTCCACTTT
D gene: -
CDR3 length: 15
clone size: -
J gene: TRBJ1-6
V gene: TRBV4-3

CDR3 protein: CASSGDRGKYGYTF
CDR3 DNA: TGTGCCAGCAGCGGGGACAGGGGGAAGTATGGCTACACCTTC
D gene: TRBD1
CDR3 length: 14
clone size: -
J gene: TRBJ1-2
V gene: TRBV5-4

CDR3 protein: CAISERDRGNYGYTF
CDR3 DNA: TGTGCCATCAGTGAGCGGGACAGAGGTAACTATGGCTACACCTTC
D gene: TRBD1
CDR3 length: 15
clone size: -
J gene: TRBJ1-2
V gene: TRBV10-3

CDR3 protein: CASSLGRADVLTF
CDR3 DNA: TGTGCCAGCAGCTTAGGGAGGGCGGACGTCCTGACTTTC
D gene: -
CDR3 length: 13
clone size: -
J gene: TRBJ2-6
V gene: TRBV7-2

CDR3 protein: CASSFFGTGGTGELFF
CDR3 DNA: TGTGCCAGCAGTTTCTTCGGGACAGGGGGCACCGGGGAGCTGTTTTTT
D gene: TRBD1
CDR3 length: 16
clone size: -
J gene: TRBJ2-2
V gene: TRBV6-2/TRBV6-3

CDR3 protein: CASSFSSGAPTSTDTQYF
CDR3 DNA: TGTGCCAGCAGCTTTTCTAGCGGAGCCCCCACTAGCACAGATACGCAGTATTTT
D gene: TRBD2
CDR3 length: 18
clone size: -
J gene: TRBJ2-3
V gene: TRBV5-4

CDR3 protein: CAISVPGTSGDNEQFF
CDR3 DNA: TGTGCCATCAGTGTACCCGGGACTAGCGGGGACAATGAGCAGTTCTTC
D gene: TRBD2
CDR3 length: 16
clone size: -
J gene: TRBJ2-1
V gene: TRBV10-3

CDR3 protein: CASSPGQSYEQYF
CDR3 DNA: TGTGCCAGCAGCCCGGGACAGTCCTACGAGCAGTACTTC
D gene: TRBD1
CDR3 length: 13
clone size: -
J gene: TRBJ2-7
V gene: TRBV13

CDR3 protein: CASSLQGSYNEQFF
CDR3 DNA: TGTGCCAGCAGCCTCCAGGGCTCCTACAATGAGCAGTTCTTC
D gene: -
CDR3 length: 14
clone size: -
J gene: TRBJ2-1
V gene: TRBV13

CDR3 protein: CASRQQETQYF
CDR3 DNA: TGTGCCAGCAGGCAGCAAGAGACCCAGTACTTC
D gene: -
CDR3 length: 11
clone size: once
J gene: TRBJ2-5
V gene: TRBV6-5

CDR3 protein: CASSEGPSGANEQFF
CDR3 DNA: TGTGCCAGCAGTGAAGGACCCAGCGGGGCAAATGAGCAGTTCTTC
D gene: TRBD2
CDR3 length: 15
clone size: -
J gene: TRBJ2-1
V gene: TRBV6-1

CDR3 protein: CASSLLNYEQYF
CDR3 DNA: TGTGCCAGCAGCCTACTTAACTACGAGCAGTACTTC
D gene: -
CDR3 length: 12
clone size: -
J gene: TRBJ2-7
V gene: TRBV5-6

CDR3 protein: CASSALQGVNTEAFF
CDR3 DNA: TGTGCCAGCAGCGCTTTACAGGGGGTGAACACTGAAGCTTTCTTT
D gene: TRBD1
CDR3 length: 15
clone size: -
J gene: TRBJ1-1
V gene: TRBV7-9

CDR3 protein: CASSLEGTANSPLHF
CDR3 DNA: TGTGCCAGCAGCTTAGAAGGGACAGCTAATTCACCCCTCCACTTT
D gene: TRBD1
CDR3 length: 15
clone size: -
J gene: TRBJ1-6
V gene: TRBV11-2

CDR3 protein: CASSFGQFTDTQYF
CDR3 DNA: TGTGCCAGCAGCTTCGGACAGTTCACAGATACGCAGTATTTT
D gene: -
CDR3 length: 14
clone size: -
J gene: TRBJ2-3
V gene: TRBV7-9

CDR3 protein: CASSVTGQGPETQYF
CDR3 DNA: TGTGCCAGCAGCGTAACAGGACAGGGGCCAGAGACCCAGTACTTC
D gene: TRBD1
CDR3 length: 15
clone size: -
J gene: TRBJ2-5
V gene: TRBV9

CDR3 protein: CASSGQALGYGYTF
CDR3 DNA: TGTGCCAGCAGTGGCCAGGCCCTTGGCTATGGCTACACCTTC
D gene: -
CDR3 length: 14
clone size: -
J gene: TRBJ1-2
V gene: TRBV28

CDR3 protein: CASSVTGVAKNIQYF
CDR3 DNA: TGTGCCAGCAGCGTCACAGGGGTAGCCAAAAACATTCAGTACTTC
D gene: TRBD1
CDR3 length: 15
clone size: -
J gene: TRBJ2-4
V gene: TRBV11-2

CDR3 protein: CASSAWQAHNSPLHF
CDR3 DNA: TGTGCCAGCAGTGCTTGGCAGGCGCACAATTCACCCCTCCACTTT
D gene: -
CDR3 length: 15
clone size: -
J gene: TRBJ1-6
V gene: TRBV28

CDR3 protein: CASSRVISSYEQYF
CDR3 DNA: TGTGCCAGCAGTCGAGTCATTTCTTCCTACGAGCAGTACTTC
D gene: -
CDR3 length: 14
clone size: once
J gene: TRBJ2-7
V gene: TRBV2

CDR3 protein: CASSQGLNTGELFF
CDR3 DNA: TGCGCCAGCAGCCAGGGGCTGAACACCGGGGAGCTGTTTTTT
D gene: -
CDR3 length: 14
clone size: -
J gene: TRBJ2-2
V gene: TRBV4-1

CDR3 protein: CASTAGTVEYEQYF
CDR3 DNA: TGTGCCAGCACCGCCGGGACAGTGGAATACGAGCAGTACTTC
D gene: TRBD1
CDR3 length: 14
clone size: once
J gene: TRBJ2-7
V gene: TRBV5-5

CDR3 protein: CASRKTGEVTGELFF
CDR3 DNA: TGTGCCAGCAGGAAGACAGGGGAGGTCACCGGGGAGCTGTTTTTT
D gene: TRBD1
CDR3 length: 15
clone size: -
J gene: TRBJ2-2
V gene: TRBV6-1

CDR3 protein: CASRTSQGHLDGYTF
CDR3 DNA: TGTGCCAGTAGGACATCCCAGGGACACCTTGATGGCTACACCTTC
D gene: -
CDR3 length: 15
clone size: -
J gene: TRBJ1-2
V gene: TRBV19

CDR3 protein: CASSLETSGSYEQYF
CDR3 DNA: TGTGCCAGCAGCTTGGAGACTAGCGGATCCTACGAGCAGTACTTC
D gene: TRBD2
CDR3 length: 15
clone size: -
J gene: TRBJ2-7
V gene: TRBV5-6

CDR3 protein: CASSAPTSGSFGELFF
CDR3 DNA: TGTGCCAGCAGCGCACCCACTAGCGGGAGCTTCGGGGAGCTGTTTTTT
D gene: TRBD2
CDR3 length: 16
clone size: -
J gene: TRBJ2-2
V gene: TRBV13

CDR3 protein: CASSGLVYNEQFF
CDR3 DNA: TGTGCCAGCAGTGGACTCGTCTACAATGAGCAGTTCTTC
D gene: -
CDR3 length: 13
clone size: -
J gene: TRBJ2-1
V gene: TRBV2

CDR3 protein: CASSLVQGDYGYTF
CDR3 DNA: TGCGCCAGCAGCTTGGTACAGGGCGACTATGGCTACACCTTC
D gene: -
CDR3 length: 14
clone size: -
J gene: TRBJ1-2
V gene: TRBV5-1

CDR3 protein: CASSLAVGYEQYF
CDR3 DNA: TGTGCCAGCAGCTTAGCTGTCGGTTACGAGCAGTACTTC
D gene: -
CDR3 length: 13
clone size: -
J gene: TRBJ2-7
V gene: TRBV7-6

CDR3 protein: CAISAPTDRLSTDTQYF
CDR3 DNA: TGTGCCATCAGTGCTCCAACCGACAGGCTCAGCACAGATACGCAGTATTTT
D gene: -
CDR3 length: 17
clone size: -
J gene: TRBJ2-3
V gene: TRBV10-3

CDR3 protein: CAISVTSGYEQYF
CDR3 DNA: TGTGCCATCAGTGTGACTAGCGGCTACGAGCAGTACTTC
D gene: TRBD2
CDR3 length: 13
clone size: -
J gene: TRBJ2-7
V gene: TRBV10-3

CDR3 protein: CASSIRQGVPYEQYF
CDR3 DNA: TGTGCCAGTAGTATCCGACAGGGGGTTCCCTACGAGCAGTACTTC
D gene: TRBD1
CDR3 length: 15
clone size: -
J gene: TRBJ2-7
V gene: TRBV19

CDR3 protein: CASSPVGQGLTAYTGELFF
CDR3 DNA: TGTGCCAGCAGTCCCGTAGGACAGGGGTTGACAGCCTACACCGGGGAGCTGTTTTTT
D gene: TRBD1
CDR3 length: 19
clone size: -
J gene: TRBJ2-2
V gene: TRBV28

CDR3 protein: CASSPRTVRTGNTIYF
CDR3 DNA: TGTGCCAGCAGCCCGCGGACAGTTAGAACTGGAAACACCATATATTTT
D gene: -
CDR3 length: 16
clone size: -
J gene: TRBJ1-3
V gene: TRBV7-8

CDR3 protein: CASSLSSSSYNSPLHF
CDR3 DNA: TGTGCCAGCAGCTTATCCTCGAGCTCCTATAATTCACCCCTCCACTTT
D gene: -
CDR3 length: 16
clone size: -
J gene: TRBJ1-6
V gene: TRBV7-9

CDR3 protein: CASSVTEIQGGGNTIYF
CDR3 DNA: TGTGCCAGCAGCGTGACCGAAATACAGGGGGGCGGAAACACCATATATTTT
D gene: TRBD1
CDR3 length: 17
clone size: -
J gene: TRBJ1-3
V gene: TRBV9

CDR3 protein: CASSSGTEGNEQFF
CDR3 DNA: TGTGCCAGCAGCTCAGGGACAGAAGGTAATGAGCAGTTCTTC
D gene: TRBD1
CDR3 length: 14
clone size: -
J gene: TRBJ2-1
V gene: TRBV7-3